These 23 T cell receptor beta chains were sequenced from one sample in a study of T cell repertoires in cytomegalovirus infection. TCRdb passed the reads through MiXCR, listing each CDR3 protein once. The sample carries about 400,000 distinct CDR3 sequences, 15% to 20% recorded once. The sequenced sample was PBMCs. All receptors derive from a human donor in good health (CMV status not recorded). Some clones in this sample may be carry-over from other donors' samples.

This clonotype was detected a few times. V is TRBV6-2 or TRBV6-3 and J is TRBJ2-2; D gene ambiguous. The CDR3 has 13 residues. CDR1 and CDR2 (germline): MNHEY, SVGEGT. V lost 3 bases to trimming and J lost 5 bases, with 7 bases between them. The CDR3 DNA reads as TGTGCCAGCAGTTATTCGCCTACCGGGGAGCTGTTTTTT. Translating it yields CASSYSPTGELFF.

In its sample, this clonotype was seen a few times. The rearrangement uses TRBV10-3 and TRBJ2-7; tentatively, D is TRBD1 (6 bases). The germline CDR1 and CDR2 sequences are ENHRY and SYGVKD. The CDR3 is 13 residues long. V lost 7 bases to trimming and J lost 5 bases, with 15 bases between them. CDR3 protein: CAITTGTGDEQYF. Here the CDR3 DNA reads TGTGCCATCACGACAGGAACTGGAGACGAGCAGTACTTC.

This clonotype has just a few counts. The V and J genes are TRBV14 and TRBJ2-1; the D is unclear. V gave up 6 bases and J gave up 4 bases, with 19 bases separating them. The CDR3 is 16 residues long. Germline V CDR1 and CDR2: SGHDN, FVKESK. CDR3 nucleotides: TGTGCCAGCAGTCCTCCATCACCCCTCCCGTACAATGAGCAGTTCTTC. Translating it yields CASSPPSPLPYNEQFF.

This clonotype showed up just a few times. CDR3 bases: TGTGCCAGCAGCTTCCTAGGTACAAGGCCTCAAGGAGAGACCCAGTACTTC. Its translation: CASSFLGTRPQGETQYF. This sequence joins TRBV7-9 and TRBJ2-5; D gene uncertain. The CDR3 has 17 amino acids. Trimming cost V 3 bases and J 4 bases, with 21 bases left between them. Looked up from germline, CDR1 is SEHNR and CDR2 is FQNEAQ (reference sequence).

This clonotype came up many times. The chain recombines TRBV7-9 with TRBJ2-7; D is tentatively TRBD1 or TRBD2 (5 bases each). CDR3 length: 15 amino acids. V lost 5 bases to trimming and J lost 0 bases, with 14 bases between them. Germline assignment: CDR1 SEHNR and CDR2 FQNEAQ (reference sequence). CDR3 DNA: TGTGCCAGCAGCACGCCGGGACGTTCCTCCTACGAGCAGTACTTC. Translation gives CASSTPGRSSYEQYF. The variable domain in full, completed from reference TRBV7-9 and TRBJ2-7, reads DTGVSQNPRHKITKRGQNVTFRCDPISEHNRLYWYRQTLGQGPEFLTYFQNEAQLEKSRLLSDRFSAERPKGSFSTLEIQRTEQGDSAMYLCASSTPGRSSYEQYFGPGTRLTVT.

The rearrangement links TRBV3-1 to TRBJ1-2; 7 bases fit TRBD1. Unmatched junction bases numbered 2, after V lost 1 base and J lost 0 bases. The CDR3 runs 15 residues. Germline values: CDR1 LGHDT, CDR2 YNNKEL (reference sequence). CDR3 sequence: CASSQGDRANYGYTF. CDR3 nucleotides: TGTGCCAGCAGCCAAGGAGACAGGGCTAACTATGGCTACACCTTC.

This clonotype was counted between two and nine times. This chain joins TRBV19 and TRBJ2-5; tentative D call: TRBD2 (5 bases). V lost 5 bases and J 6 bases, leaving 16 bases between the germline ends. CDR1 and CDR2 (germline): LNHDA, SQIVND (reference sequence). CDR3 length: 14 amino acids. The CDR3 here is CASSGSGSVQTQYF. The CDR3 DNA is TGTGCCAGTAGTGGTTCGGGGTCAGTGCAGACCCAGTACTTC.

In this sample, this clonotype turned up many times. The CDR3 coding sequence is TGTGCCAGCAGCTTAAAAGGGGGACTAGCGGGAGGGAGGTGGGAGACCCAGTACTTC. Its translation is CASSLKGGLAGGRWETQYF. This chain connects TRBV7-2 to TRBJ2-5, with TRBD2 identical over 16 bases. Germline V gene data show CDR1 as SGHTA and CDR2 as FQGNSA. This CDR3 spans 19 amino acids. Trimming at V came to 2 bases and at J to 5 bases, leaving 11 bases not matched to a gene. Variable domain in full (rest from reference TRBV7-2 and TRBJ2-5): GAGVSQSPSNKVTEKGKDVELRCDPISGHTALYWYRQSLGQGLEFLIYFQGNSAPDKSGLPSDRFSAERTGGSVSTLTIQRTQQEDSAVYLCASSLKGGLAGGRWETQYFGPGTRLLVL.

This clonotype was observed a few times. V gene TRBV6-1 combines with J gene TRBJ1-5; TRBD1 agrees at 7 bases. The junction had 9 bases not matched to a gene; V was cut back by 5 bases and J by 2 bases. Germline values: CDR1 MNHNS, CDR2 SASEGT. CDR3 length equals 16 residues. The CDR3 DNA follows: TGTGCCAGCAGTCTTCCCGGGACAGCGGGCAATCAGCCCCAGCATTTT. This encodes CASSLPGTAGNQPQHF.

The chain has TRBV10-3 and TRBJ1-2; a weak D match, TRBD1 (6 bases). CDR3 length equals 15 residues. The V and J ends lost 0 bases and 2 bases respectively, with 10 bases between them. The germline CDR1 and CDR2 sequences are ENHRY and SYGVKD. Here the CDR3 reads CAISESGGQNYGYTF. CDR3 sequence (DNA): TGTGCCATCAGTGAGTCAGGGGGGCAGAACTATGGCTACACCTTC.

Of note for this clonotype: As the CDR3 is not closed by the conserved phenylalanine or tryptophan, this likely results from a read error. The V and J genes are TRBV6-1 and TRBJ1-5, with D possibly being TRBD1 (6 bases). The V gene's germline CDR1 is MNHNS and CDR2 SASEGT. Trimming stripped 9 bases from V and 6 bases from J, with 18 bases between. The CDR3 loop spans 14 amino acids. The CDR3 coding sequence is TGTGCCAGTTCGACGGGGGCGCATCCTCAGCCCCAGCATTCT. As protein: CASSTGAHPQPQHS.

The chain links TRBV30 to TRBJ2-1; 9 nucleotides align to TRBD1. V shed 0 bases, J shed 6 bases, and the junction held 6 bases outside the gene matches. The CDR3 spans 15 residues. The germline V gene encodes CDR1 GTSNPN and CDR2 SVGIG (reference sequence). CDR3 loop: CAWSVPGQGGNEQFF. In DNA form, the CDR3 reads TGTGCCTGGAGTGTACCGGGACAGGGTGGCAATGAGCAGTTCTTC.

The chain uses TRBV19 and TRBJ1-1; maybe TRBD1 (5 bases). Trimming left V 7 bases short and J 7 bases short, with 13 bases between. Per germline, CDR1 LNHDA and CDR2 SQIVND (reference sequence). The CDR3 runs to 12 residues. CDR3 sequence (DNA): TGTGCCAGTACTTTCCCAGGGATTGAAGCTTTCTTT. Translating it yields CASTFPGIEAFF.

In this sample, this clonotype turned up a few times. The V gene is TRBV25-1, the J gene TRBJ1-4; 7 nucleotides align to TRBD1. V lost 3 bases, J lost 5 bases, and 3 bases stayed unmatched. This CDR3 comprises 14 residues. Germline V gene sequence: CDR1 MGHDK, CDR2 SYGVNS. Here the CDR3 reads CASSDRGQNEKLFF. The CDR3 nucleotides are TGTGCCAGCAGTGATAGGGGACAGAATGAAAAACTGTTTTTT.

This clonotype was counted a few times. This sequence joins TRBV7-2 and TRBJ2-1; 11 nucleotides agree with TRBD2. Germline CDR1 SGHTA, CDR2 FQGNSA. The V gene end was trimmed by 5 bases and the J gene end by 9 bases; junction bases not matched to a gene: 9. The CDR3 sequence is 15 residues long. The CDR3 coding sequence is TGTGCCAGCAGCCCGTTACTAGCGGGAGAGGGTGAGCAGTTCTTC. Its protein product is CASSPLLAGEGEQFF.

This clonotype was found a few times. The CDR3 loop is CASSPEAGEKLFF. The CDR3 coding sequence is TGTGCCAGCAGCCCTGAGGCCGGTGAAAAACTGTTTTTT. The chain joins TRBV13 to TRBJ1-4; D unresolved. Germline CDR1 reads PRHDT; CDR2 reads FYEKMQ (reference sequence). Trimming pared 5 bases from V and 7 bases from J, leaving 11 bases between. This CDR3 is built from 13 residues.

At least ten counts were recorded for this clonotype. This chain joins TRBV7-6 and TRBJ2-1; D is undetermined. Trimming pared 5 bases from V and 8 bases from J, leaving 16 bases between. From germline, CDR1 is SGHVS and CDR2 FNYEAQ. The CDR3 is 14 residues long. The DNA for the CDR3 is TGTGCCAGCAGCCTGACCTTCTCTAATGATGAGCAGTTCTTC. Protein sequence: CASSLTFSNDEQFF.

To note about this clonotype: A clone one base away is much larger, so this may be a read error. The chain has TRBV7-6 and TRBJ1-1, with a weak D call TRBD1 (5 bases). The germline V gene encodes CDR1 SGHVS and CDR2 FNYEAQ. The germline V and J ends were trimmed by 1 base and 1 base, with 16 bases remaining between them. The CDR3 has 17 amino acids. CDR3 residues: CASSLGAIFQGNTEAFF. CDR3 sequence (DNA): TGTGCCAGCAGCTTAGGCGCGATTTTCCAGGGGAACACTGAAGCTTTCTTT.

This clonotype was seen only a few times. The gene calls are TRBV7-8 and TRBJ1-1; D not certain. The germline V gene encodes CDR1 SGHVS and CDR2 FQNEAQ. V lost 5 bases and J lost 1, with 11 bases in between. The CDR3 spans 14 residues. This chain's CDR3 is CASSPRWENTEAFF. CDR3 nucleotide sequence: TGTGCCAGCAGCCCCCGCTGGGAGAACACTGAAGCTTTCTTT.

This sequence joins TRBV2 and TRBJ2-3, with TRBD2 matching over 8 bases. V dropped 3 bases and J dropped 0; count of bases not matched to a gene: 5. Germline CDR1 reads SNHLY; CDR2 reads FYNNEI. The length of the CDR3 is 16 residues. This CDR3 reads CASSDGGGTSTDTQYF. The CDR3 DNA reads as TGTGCCAGCAGTGACGGCGGGGGGACTAGCACAGATACGCAGTATTTT.

The chain is built from TRBV4-1 and TRBJ1-5; D possibly corresponds to TRBD1 (5 bases). The germline gives CDR1 MGHRA, CDR2 YSYEKL. The CDR3 runs to 16 residues. Between the trimmed V and J ends, which lost 1 base and 5 bases, there was a span of 15 bases. The CDR3 DNA is TGCGCCAGCAGCCAAGGTCCTGGGGCAGGCCATCAGCCCCAGCATTTT. This gives the protein CASSQGPGAGHQPQHF.

This clonotype was counted once. The chain has TRBV20-1 and TRBJ1-1; a possible D gene is TRBD1 (6 bases). From germline, CDR1 is DFQATT and CDR2 SNEGSKA (reference sequence). CDR3 size: 12 residues. The V end lost 3 bases, the J end lost 6 bases, and 11 bases lay between the germline ends. The CDR3 DNA reads TGCAGTGCTAGGAGGGGGGGCTCTGAAGCTTTCTTT. Translated, it gives CSARRGGSEAFF.

Comments on this clonotype: One junction end disagrees with the germline gene, perhaps due to a read error. The chain uses TRBV6-5 and TRBJ1-2, with 7 bases that match TRBD1. Germline V CDR1 and CDR2: MNHEY, SVGAGI. This CDR3 has 14 amino acids. In nucleotides, the CDR3 is TGTGCCAGCAGTTCCCCCAGGACAGGCTATAGCTACACCTTC. As protein: CASSSPRTGYSYTF.